The 23 T cell receptor beta chains below come from one sample, sequenced in a study of identical twins. TCRdb reprocessed the 5' RACE reads with MiXCR, giving one entry per CDR3 protein. The profile covers about 190,000 distinct CDR3 sequences, with more than 15% appearing a single time and 35% to 45% taken by the ten largest. The data were also submitted as part of a second study, on T cells expressing NK-cell markers.

Specimen: CD8+ T cells sorted from blood. All receptors derive from a woman younger than 30 in good health.

This clonotype was detected only a few times. The rearrangement links TRBV29-1 to TRBJ1-4; no clear D gene. CDR1 is SQVTM, CDR2 ANQGSEA, per germline. V was clipped by 6 bases and J by 15 bases, with 20 bases between them. CDR3 length equals 12 residues. CDR3 nucleotides: TGCAGCGTCATCTCGGGAAAAGCAGACTTGTTTTTT. Its translation is CSVISGKADLFF.

The rearrangement links TRBV5-1 to TRBJ1-5; D is perhaps TRBD1 (5 bases). Trimming removed 4 bases at V and 2 bases at J, with 10 bases between. The CDR3 sequence is 14 residues long. The germline gives CDR1 SGHRS, CDR2 YFSETQ. CDR3 protein: CASSVGTGNQPQHF. The CDR3 DNA sequence: TGCGCCAGCAGCGTCGGGACTGGCAATCAGCCCCAGCATTTT.

This clonotype was detected a few times. V is TRBV11-2 and J is TRBJ2-1, with 9 positions matching TRBD2. The CDR3 runs to 17 residues. V lost 2 bases to trimming and J lost 6 bases; unmatched junction nucleotides: 11. From germline, CDR1 is SGHAT and CDR2 FQNNGV. The CDR3 loop reads CASSLSPPGLAFNEQFF. In nucleotides, the CDR3 is TGTGCCAGCAGCTTAAGCCCACCGGGACTAGCCTTCAATGAGCAGTTCTTC.

The rearrangement uses TRBV27 and TRBJ1-5; D may be TRBD1 (5 bases). The CDR3 runs 13 residues. CDR1 is MNHEY and CDR2 is SMNVEV in the germline V gene (reference sequence). V was cut by 6 bases and J by 5 bases, with 11 bases left in between. The CDR3 protein is CASSPRDDQPQHF. CDR3 coding DNA: TGTGCCAGCAGCCCCAGGGATGATCAGCCCCAGCATTTT.

Only a few counts were recorded for this clonotype. The chain joins TRBV7-9 to TRBJ2-7; 7 bases agree with TRBD2. J lost 6 bases, V lost 2 bases, and 10 bases had no gene match. This CDR3 has 15 amino acids. Germline V lookup: CDR1 SEHNR, CDR2 FQNEAQ (reference sequence). CDR3 sequence: CASSLTGGRQSEQYF. In DNA form, the CDR3 reads TGTGCCAGCAGCTTAACAGGCGGGAGACAGTCCGAGCAGTACTTC. Looking up the rest from reference TRBV7-9 and TRBJ2-7 gives the full variable domain: DTGVSQNPRHKITKRGQNVTFRCDPISEHNRLYWYRQTLGQGPEFLTYFQNEAQLEKSRLLSDRFSAERPKGSFSTLEIQRTEQGDSAMYLCASSLTGGRQSEQYFGPGTRLTVT.

V gene TRBV6-1 combines with J gene TRBJ2-3; a weak D match, TRBD2 (6 bases). The V gene lost 7 bases and the J gene lost 1 base, with 24 bases spanning the gap. The CDR3 extends over 18 amino acids. Per germline, CDR1 MNHNS and CDR2 SASEGT. The CDR3, as DNA: TGTGCCAGCACCGACCCATTTGAGTTTAGGAGGGGCACAGATACGCAGTATTTT. Translation: CASTDPFEFRRGTDTQYF.

The table lists this clonotype with a count of one. The chain combines TRBV7-6 with TRBJ2-6; tentative D call: TRBD2 (5 bases). Trimming shortened V by 3 bases and J by 2 bases, and 8 bases separated the two germline ends. Germline CDR1 and CDR2: SGHVS and FNYEAQ. The CDR3 spans 15 residues. CDR3 region: CASSFSGAGANVLTF. For the CDR3, the DNA is TGTGCCAGCAGCTTTTCCGGGGCTGGGGCCAACGTCCTGACTTTC.

This rearrangement joins TRBV6-5 to TRBJ2-1, with 8 bases aligning to TRBD1. Germline V CDR1 and CDR2: MNHEY, SVGAGI. The CDR3 length is 14 residues. After removal of 3 bases from V and 6 bases from J, the junction contained 4 bases not matched to a gene. Written as DNA, the CDR3 is TGTGCCAGCAGTTATTCGACAGGGGTCAATGAGCAGTTCTTC. As protein: CASSYSTGVNEQFF.

At least ten counts were recorded for this clonotype. V and J are TRBV5-1 and TRBJ1-1; D unclear. Looked up from germline, CDR1 is SGHRS and CDR2 is YFSETQ. This CDR3 region has 13 residues. V was trimmed by 3 bases and J by 3 bases, leaving 9 bases between them. CDR3 in amino acids: CASSSDGYTEAFF. The CDR3 region has the DNA TGCGCCAGCAGCTCGGACGGCTACACTGAAGCTTTCTTT. Full variable domain (outside the CDR3, taken from reference TRBV5-1 and TRBJ1-1): KAGVTQTPRYLIKTRGQQVTLSCSPISGHRSVSWYQQTPGQGLQFLFEYFSETQRNKGNFPGRFSGRQFSNSRSEMNVSTLELGDSALYLCASSSDGYTEAFFGQGTRLTVV.

At least ten counts were recorded for this clonotype. The chain combines TRBV20-1 with TRBJ2-1, with 9 nucleotides matching TRBD2. V was pared by 3 bases and J by 0 bases, with 12 bases of the junction left unmatched. This CDR3 comprises 18 residues. Germline-derived CDR1 and CDR2 are DFQATT and SNEGSKA (reference sequence). DNA of the CDR3: TGCAGTGCTAGTAACAGCGGGAGGCTCCGTGCCTCCTACAATGAGCAGTTCTTC. Amino acids: CSASNSGRLRASYNEQFF.

This clonotype was seen a handful of times. This rearrangement joins TRBV7-9 to TRBJ2-2; either TRBD1 or TRBD2 may supply D (5 bases each). CDR3 length: 16 residues. CDR1 SEHNR and CDR2 FQNEAQ come from the germline V gene (reference sequence). V was cut by 4 bases and J by 0 bases, with 12 bases left in between. CDR3 amino acids: CASSSPEGPNTGELFF. DNA for the CDR3: TGTGCCAGCAGCTCCCCAGAGGGGCCGAACACCGGGGAGCTGTTTTTT. Combining the CDR3 with reference TRBV7-9 and TRBJ2-2 gives the whole variable domain DTGVSQNPRHKITKRGQNVTFRCDPISEHNRLYWYRQTLGQGPEFLTYFQNEAQLEKSRLLSDRFSAERPKGSFSTLEIQRTEQGDSAMYLCASSSPEGPNTGELFFGEGSRLTVL.

A few counts support this clonotype. CDR3 DNA sequence: TGTGCCAGCAAACTTTCGGGACTAGACCTTCTTGAGCAGTACTTC. Residues: CASKLSGLDLLEQYF. The chain has TRBV7-8 and TRBJ2-7; 8 bases are shared with TRBD2. Losses at the gene ends were 7 bases for V and 7 bases for J; bases not matched to a gene: 15. CDR3 size: 15 residues. Per germline, CDR1 SGHVS and CDR2 FQNEAQ.

This clonotype has just a few counts. The chain is built from TRBV6-5 and TRBJ2-7, with D possibly called TRBD1 or TRBD2 (5 bases each). Trimming took off 2 bases at V and 3 bases at J, with 8 bases between the two ends. The CDR3 totals 13 residues. Germline assignment: CDR1 MNHEY and CDR2 SVGAGI. CDR3 in DNA: TGTGCCAGCAGTTACGGGACGGACTACGAGCAGTACTTC. It is translated as CASSYGTDYEQYF.

This clonotype was picked up a small number of times. The V call is TRBV7-2, the J call TRBJ2-1; D possibly corresponds to TRBD2 (6 bases). Trimming pared 6 bases from V and 8 bases from J, leaving 20 bases between. Germline values: CDR1 SGHTA, CDR2 FQGNSA. The CDR3 is made up of 15 amino acids. CDR3 residues: CASSWDSSDSDEQFF. The CDR3 DNA is TGTGCCAGCAGTTGGGACTCCTCGGATAGCGATGAGCAGTTCTTC. Full variable domain (outside the CDR3, taken from reference TRBV7-2 and TRBJ2-1): GAGVSQSPSNKVTEKGKDVELRCDPISGHTALYWYRQSLGQGLEFLIYFQGNSAPDKSGLPSDRFSAERTGGSVSTLTIQRTQQEDSAVYLCASSWDSSDSDEQFFGPGTRLTVL.

The chain has TRBV2 and TRBJ2-7; D ambiguous. Per germline, CDR1 SNHLY and CDR2 FYNNEI. V shed 6 bases and J shed 3 bases, with 9 bases lying between them. CDR3 size: 12 residues. The CDR3 reads CASRGSLYEQYF. The CDR3 DNA reads as TGTGCCAGCAGAGGCAGCCTCTACGAGCAGTACTTC.

This clonotype has more than one count but fewer than ten. The gene calls are TRBV9 and TRBJ2-1; 8 nucleotides match TRBD2. Germline-derived CDR1 and CDR2 are SGDLS and YYNGEE. After removal of 0 bases from V and 3 bases from J, the junction contained 2 bases not matched to a gene. The CDR3 has 15 residues. In nucleotides, the CDR3 is TGTGCCAGCAGCGTAGCCGGGACTAGCTACAATGAGCAGTTCTTC. It encodes CASSVAGTSYNEQFF.

The gene calls are TRBV3-1 and TRBJ2-1; D not certain. V lost 4 bases and J lost 0, with 10 bases in between. CDR1 and CDR2 from the germline V gene are LGHDT and YNNKEL (reference sequence). The CDR3 runs to 15 residues. CDR3 loop: CASSRMSSSYNEQFF. The CDR3 DNA is TGTGCCAGCAGCCGCATGTCTTCCTCCTACAATGAGCAGTTCTTC.

The rearrangement uses TRBV4-3 and TRBJ1-3; 8 bases line up with TRBD1. The germline gives CDR1 LGHNA, CDR2 YSLEER. The trim removed 5 bases at V and 1 base at J, leaving 4 bases unmatched. The CDR3 length is 15 residues. The CDR3 nucleotides read TGCGCCAGCAGCGGACAGGGCTCATCTGGAAACACCATATATTTT. Protein sequence: CASSGQGSSGNTIYF.

This clonotype was observed a handful of times. The chain links TRBV6-5 to TRBJ1-5; tentatively, D is TRBD1 (5 bases). V lost 4 bases, J lost 2 bases, and 12 bases lay in between. Germline assignment: CDR1 MNHEY and CDR2 SVGAGI. The CDR3 runs 15 residues. The CDR3 region has the DNA TGTGCCAGCAGTTGGGGGGAGTCGGGCAATCAGCCCCAGCATTTT. Translating gives CASSWGESGNQPQHF.

V usage is TRBV5-8 and J usage is TRBJ2-5; tentative D call: TRBD1 (6 bases). Germline CDR1 SGHTS, CDR2 YDEGEE. This CDR3 has 13 residues. Trimming took 5 bases from V and 2 from J, leaving 10 bases between them. This CDR3 reads CASRWTAQETQYF. CDR3 nucleotides: TGTGCCAGCAGGTGGACAGCTCAAGAGACCCAGTACTTC.

This clonotype was picked up a small number of times. The chain employs TRBV9 and TRBJ1-2; 8 bases fit TRBD1. V shed 4 bases, J shed 6 bases, and the junction held 11 bases outside the gene matches. CDR1 and CDR2 (germline): SGDLS, YYNGEE. The CDR3 runs to 15 residues. This CDR3 reads CASSTEQGGRDGYTF. The CDR3 DNA sequence: TGTGCCAGCAGCACCGAACAGGGGGGTCGGGATGGCTACACCTTC.

Here the CDR3 reads CASLQGPEQFF. As DNA, the CDR3 is TGTGCCAGCCTCCAGGGTCCTGAGCAGTTCTTC. The rearrangement joins TRBV27 to TRBJ2-1; D perhaps matches TRBD1 (5 bases). The germline V gene encodes CDR1 MNHEY and CDR2 SMNVEV (reference sequence). V was trimmed by 8 bases and J by 9 bases, leaving 11 bases between them. The CDR3 contains 11 residues.

This clonotype has a handful of counts. V is TRBV10-3 and J is TRBJ2-7, with 7 nucleotides matching TRBD2. V trimming: 4 bases; J trimming: 3 bases; junction bases outside the gene matches: 9. The CDR3 has 15 amino acids. Germline assignment: CDR1 ENHRY and CDR2 SYGVKD. The DNA of the CDR3 is TGTGCCATCAGTGGGGCGACTAGCTCGGGCTACGAGCAGTACTTC. Protein product: CAISGATSSGYEQYF.